This T cell receptor beta chain was captured in a study of neurological immune-mediated disorders. General observations from the study: The absence of shared CDR3 amino acid sequences among expanded clones across subjects suggests private repertoires in all groups. Multiple sclerosis patients had less TCR clonal expansion than even healthy controls, unlike HTLV-1-associated myelopathy.

This clonotype occurred many times. Its antigen is unknown. Synthesis of cDNA was performed by 5'RACE using 10-nucleotide random UMIs. Over 180 million TCR-beta sequences (from 15-18 subjects) were yielded by each sequencing run. MiXCR, applied by TCRdb to the 5' RACE reads, yields one record per CDR3 protein. The sample lists about 52,000 distinct CDR3 sequences, around 3.5% occurring once. This CDR3 is built from 15 residues. Germline V gene data show CDR1 as SGHVS and CDR2 as FNYEAQ. Deletions cut 0 bases from V and 7 bases from J, with 12 bases between. The chain carries TRBV7-6 and TRBJ2-2; D may be TRBD1 or TRBD2 (6 bases each). The TCR sequence derives from a man aged 55 to 70 with multiple sclerosis. The sequenced sample consisted of PBMCs. CDR3 nucleotide sequence: TGTGCCAGCAGCTTAGCGGGGGGCCGATTCGGGGAGCTGTTTTTT. This translates into CASSLAGGRFGELFF.